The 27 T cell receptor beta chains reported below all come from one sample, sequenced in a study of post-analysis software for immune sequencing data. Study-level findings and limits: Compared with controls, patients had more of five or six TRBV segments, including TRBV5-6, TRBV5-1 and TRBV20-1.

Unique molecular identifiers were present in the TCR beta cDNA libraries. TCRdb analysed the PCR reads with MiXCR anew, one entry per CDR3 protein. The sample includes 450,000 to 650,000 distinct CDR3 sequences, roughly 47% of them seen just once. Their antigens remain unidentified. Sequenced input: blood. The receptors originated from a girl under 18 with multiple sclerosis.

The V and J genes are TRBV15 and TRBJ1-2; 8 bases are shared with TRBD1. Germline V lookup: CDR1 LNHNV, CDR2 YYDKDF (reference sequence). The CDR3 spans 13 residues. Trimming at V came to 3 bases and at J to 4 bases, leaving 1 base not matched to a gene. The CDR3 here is CATSSQGAYGYTF. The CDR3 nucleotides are TGTGCCACCAGCAGCCAGGGGGCCTATGGCTACACCTTC.

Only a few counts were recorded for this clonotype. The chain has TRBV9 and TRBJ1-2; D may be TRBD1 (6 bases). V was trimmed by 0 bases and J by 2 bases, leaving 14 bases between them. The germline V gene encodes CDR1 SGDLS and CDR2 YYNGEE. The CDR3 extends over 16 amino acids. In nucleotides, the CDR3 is TGTGCCAGCAGCGTAGTAGCAGGGGACACAAACTATGGCTACACCTTC. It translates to CASSVVAGDTNYGYTF.

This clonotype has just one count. In DNA form, the CDR3 reads TGTGCCAGCCGGGACAGGGCCTTTATGAACACTGAAGCTTTCTTT. It encodes CASRDRAFMNTEAFF. This chain links TRBV27 with TRBJ1-1, with 9 bases fitting TRBD1. The germline gives CDR1 MNHEY, CDR2 SMNVEV (reference sequence). The J segment lost 0 bases and the V segment lost 8 bases, leaving 7 bases of the junction unmatched. This CDR3 is built from 15 residues.

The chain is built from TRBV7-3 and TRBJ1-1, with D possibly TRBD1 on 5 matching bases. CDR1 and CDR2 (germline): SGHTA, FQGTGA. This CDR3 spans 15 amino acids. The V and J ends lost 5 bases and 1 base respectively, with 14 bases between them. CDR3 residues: CASSVQTVPNTEAFF. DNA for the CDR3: TGTGCCAGCAGCGTCCAGACAGTTCCGAACACTGAAGCTTTCTTT.

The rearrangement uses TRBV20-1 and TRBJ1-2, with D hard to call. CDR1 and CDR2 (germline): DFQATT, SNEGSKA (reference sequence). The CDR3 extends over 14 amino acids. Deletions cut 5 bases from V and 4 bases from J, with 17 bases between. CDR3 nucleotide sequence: TGCAGTGCTCCTGGGGAAGGGCAGCTCTATGGCTACACCTTC. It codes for CSAPGEGQLYGYTF.

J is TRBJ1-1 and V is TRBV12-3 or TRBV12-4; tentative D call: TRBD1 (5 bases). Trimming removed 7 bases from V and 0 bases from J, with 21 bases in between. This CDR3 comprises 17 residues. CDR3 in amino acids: CASKLNIWGSMNTEAFF. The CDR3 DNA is TGTGCCAGCAAACTAAACATTTGGGGCAGCATGAACACTGAAGCTTTCTTT.

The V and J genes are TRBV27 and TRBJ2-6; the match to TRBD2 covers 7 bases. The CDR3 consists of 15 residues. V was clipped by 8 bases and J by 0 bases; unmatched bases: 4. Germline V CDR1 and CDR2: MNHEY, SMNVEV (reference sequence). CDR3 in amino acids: CASSWGGSGANVLTF. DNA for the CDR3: TGTGCCAGCTCTTGGGGGGGCTCTGGGGCCAACGTCCTGACTTTC.

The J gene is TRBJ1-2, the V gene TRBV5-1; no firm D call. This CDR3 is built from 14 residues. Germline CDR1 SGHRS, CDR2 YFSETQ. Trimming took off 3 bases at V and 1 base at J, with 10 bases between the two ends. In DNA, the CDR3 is TGCGCCAGCAGCTCTCGACTGGATAACTATGGCTACACCTTC. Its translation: CASSSRLDNYGYTF.

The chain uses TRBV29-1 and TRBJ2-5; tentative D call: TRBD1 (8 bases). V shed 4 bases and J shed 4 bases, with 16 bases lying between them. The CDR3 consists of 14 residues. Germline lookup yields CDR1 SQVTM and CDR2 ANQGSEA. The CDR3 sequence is CSVVWTGRGETQYF. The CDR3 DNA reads TGCAGCGTTGTATGGACAGGGAGGGGAGAGACCCAGTACTTC.

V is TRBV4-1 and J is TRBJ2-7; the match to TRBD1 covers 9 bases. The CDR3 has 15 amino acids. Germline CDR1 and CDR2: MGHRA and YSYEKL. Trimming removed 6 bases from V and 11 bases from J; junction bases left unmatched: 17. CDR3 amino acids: CASSPLGTGRFGKYF. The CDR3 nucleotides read TGCGCCAGCAGTCCCCTGGGGACAGGGCGTTTCGGGAAGTACTTC.

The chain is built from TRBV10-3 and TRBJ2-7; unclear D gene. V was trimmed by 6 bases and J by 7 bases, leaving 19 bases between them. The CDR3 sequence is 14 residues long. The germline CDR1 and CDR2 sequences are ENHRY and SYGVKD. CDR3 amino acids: CAISPDSLVHEQYF. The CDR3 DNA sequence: TGTGCCATCAGCCCAGACTCTCTCGTCCATGAGCAGTACTTC.

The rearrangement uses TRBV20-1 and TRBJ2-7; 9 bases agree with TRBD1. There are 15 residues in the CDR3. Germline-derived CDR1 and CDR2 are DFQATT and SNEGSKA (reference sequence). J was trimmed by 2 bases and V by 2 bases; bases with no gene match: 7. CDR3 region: CSARMGQGSPYEQYF. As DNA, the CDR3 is TGCAGTGCTAGAATGGGACAGGGTAGTCCCTACGAGCAGTACTTC.

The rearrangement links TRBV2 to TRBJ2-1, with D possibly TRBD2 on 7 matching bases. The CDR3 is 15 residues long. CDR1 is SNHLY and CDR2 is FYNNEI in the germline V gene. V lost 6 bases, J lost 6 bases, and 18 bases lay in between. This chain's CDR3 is CASSPQGGAPNEQFF. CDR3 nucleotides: TGTGCCAGCAGCCCGCAAGGGGGGGCTCCCAATGAGCAGTTCTTC.

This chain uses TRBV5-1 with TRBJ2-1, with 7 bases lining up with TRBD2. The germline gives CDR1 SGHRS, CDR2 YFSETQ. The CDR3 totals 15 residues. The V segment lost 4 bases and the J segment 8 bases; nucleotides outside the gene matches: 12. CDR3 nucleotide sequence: TGCGCCAGCAGCCCGACTAGCAGGTCGGGTGATGAGCAGTTCTTC. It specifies CASSPTSRSGDEQFF.

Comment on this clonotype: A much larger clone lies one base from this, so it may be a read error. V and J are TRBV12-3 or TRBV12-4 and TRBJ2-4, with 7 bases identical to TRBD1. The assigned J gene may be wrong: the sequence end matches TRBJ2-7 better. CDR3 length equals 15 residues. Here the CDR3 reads CASGTQTGVLPEQYF. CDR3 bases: TGTGCCAGCGGCACACAAACAGGGGTCCTCCCCGAGCAGTACTTC.

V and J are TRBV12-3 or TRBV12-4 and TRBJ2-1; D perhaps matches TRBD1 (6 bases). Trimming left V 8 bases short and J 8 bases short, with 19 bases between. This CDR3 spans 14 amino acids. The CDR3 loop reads CASDSGHARDEQFF. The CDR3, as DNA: TGTGCCAGCGATTCGGGACACGCTCGGGATGAGCAGTTCTTC.

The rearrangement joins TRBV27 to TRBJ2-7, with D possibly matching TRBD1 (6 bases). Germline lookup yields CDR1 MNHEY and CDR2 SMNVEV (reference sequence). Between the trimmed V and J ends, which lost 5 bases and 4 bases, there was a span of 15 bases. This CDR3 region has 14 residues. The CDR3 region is CASSQGQGGYEQYF. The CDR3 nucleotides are TGTGCCAGCAGTCAGGGACAAGGCGGATACGAGCAGTACTTC.

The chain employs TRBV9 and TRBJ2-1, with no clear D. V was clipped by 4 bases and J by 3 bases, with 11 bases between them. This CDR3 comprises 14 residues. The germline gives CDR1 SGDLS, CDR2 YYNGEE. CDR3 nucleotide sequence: TGTGCCAGCAGCAGCAGAGAAGGCTACAATGAGCAGTTCTTC. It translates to CASSSREGYNEQFF.

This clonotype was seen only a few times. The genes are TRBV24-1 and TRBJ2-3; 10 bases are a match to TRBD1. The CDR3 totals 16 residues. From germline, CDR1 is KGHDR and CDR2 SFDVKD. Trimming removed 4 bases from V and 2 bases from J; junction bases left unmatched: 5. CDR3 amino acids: CATSDTGTGDTDTQYF. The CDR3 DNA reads TGTGCCACCAGTGACACCGGGACAGGGGACACAGATACGCAGTATTTT.

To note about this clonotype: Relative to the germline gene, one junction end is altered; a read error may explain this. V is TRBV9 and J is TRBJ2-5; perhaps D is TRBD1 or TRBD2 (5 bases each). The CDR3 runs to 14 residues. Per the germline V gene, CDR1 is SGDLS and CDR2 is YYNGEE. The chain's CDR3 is CASSVDGGQGTQYF. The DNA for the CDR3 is TGTGCCAGCAGCGTAGATGGGGGTCAAGGGACCCAGTACTTC.

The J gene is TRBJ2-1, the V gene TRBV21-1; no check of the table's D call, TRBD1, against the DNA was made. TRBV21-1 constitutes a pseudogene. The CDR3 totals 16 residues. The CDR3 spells CASSSPRDRGYNEQFF. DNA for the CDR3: TGTGCCAGCAGCTCCCCCCGGGACAGGGGTTACAATGAGCAGTTCTTC.

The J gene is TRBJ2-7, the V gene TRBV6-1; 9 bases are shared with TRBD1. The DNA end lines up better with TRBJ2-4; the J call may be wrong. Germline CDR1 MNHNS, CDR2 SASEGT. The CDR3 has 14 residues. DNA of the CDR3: TGTGCCAGCAGTGGGGACAGGGTGAGTCCCATTCAGTACTTC. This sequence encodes CASSGDRVSPIQYF.

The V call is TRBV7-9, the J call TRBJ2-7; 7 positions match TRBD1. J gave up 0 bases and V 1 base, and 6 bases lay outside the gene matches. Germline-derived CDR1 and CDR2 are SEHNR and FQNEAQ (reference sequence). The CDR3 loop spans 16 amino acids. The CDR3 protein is CASSLGTGYYSYEQYF. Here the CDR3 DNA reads TGTGCCAGCAGCTTAGGGACAGGCTACTACTCCTACGAGCAGTACTTC.

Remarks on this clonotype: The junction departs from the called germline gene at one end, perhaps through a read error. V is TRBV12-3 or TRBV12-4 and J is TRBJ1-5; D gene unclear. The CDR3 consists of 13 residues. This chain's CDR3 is CASSLRDNQPRHF. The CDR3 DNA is TGTGCCAGCAGTTTACGCGATAATCAGCCCCGGCATTTT.

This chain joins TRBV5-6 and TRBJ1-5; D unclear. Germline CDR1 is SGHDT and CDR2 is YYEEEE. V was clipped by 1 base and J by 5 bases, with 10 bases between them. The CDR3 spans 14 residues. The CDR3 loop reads CASSLFGRDQPQHF. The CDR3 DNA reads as TGTGCCAGCAGCTTGTTCGGGAGAGATCAGCCCCAGCATTTT.

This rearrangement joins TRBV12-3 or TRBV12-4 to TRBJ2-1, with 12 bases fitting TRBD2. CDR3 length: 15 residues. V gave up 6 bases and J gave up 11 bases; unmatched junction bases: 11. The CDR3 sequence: CASRLTSGRRIKQFF. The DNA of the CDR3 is TGTGCCAGCAGACTGACTAGCGGGAGAAGGATTAAGCAGTTCTTC.

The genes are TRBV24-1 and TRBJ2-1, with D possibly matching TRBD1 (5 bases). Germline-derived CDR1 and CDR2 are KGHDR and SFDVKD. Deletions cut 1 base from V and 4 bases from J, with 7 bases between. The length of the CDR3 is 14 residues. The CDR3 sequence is CATSDLRQYNEQFF. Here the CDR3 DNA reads TGTGCCACCAGTGATTTAAGACAGTACAATGAGCAGTTCTTC.